A selection of T cell receptor beta chains follows, all from one sample in a study of beta chain features in type 1 diabetes. TCRdb's table, derived via immunoSEQ multiplex PCR, lists solely in-frame clones and lacks some. The table shows under 550,000 clones, with roughly 10% occurring only once. Sample: naive CD4+ T cells from blood. These receptors all stem from a woman aged 18-35 years in good health. CDR3s include the opening cysteine and the closing phenylalanine or tryptophan. Each record gives: CDR3 DNA, CDR3 protein, D gene, clone size, V gene, J gene. A D gene is named only where the DNA matches it firmly. Clone size is given for some rows only: seen once, a few or many times, or a class if the clone is expanded.

cdr3_nt: TGTGCCAGCTCACGGATGGCCCCATCTGGGGGAACTAAAAACATTCAGTACTTC; cdr3_aa: CASSRMAPSGGTKNIQYF; d_call: .; clone_size: few; v_call: TRBV18; j_call: TRBJ2-4
cdr3_nt: TGTGCCAGCAGTTACAAGGGACAGGGAGGGTCACCCCTCCACTTT; cdr3_aa: CASSYKGQGGSPLHF; d_call: TRBD1; clone_size: .; v_call: TRBV6-6; j_call: TRBJ1-6
cdr3_nt: TGTGCCAGCAGCTTAACTGGGGAAGAGACCCAGTACTTC; cdr3_aa: CASSLTGEETQYF; d_call: .; clone_size: few; v_call: TRBV7-3; j_call: TRBJ2-5
cdr3_nt: TGTGCCAGCAGCTTACAGGGGATGAACACTGAAGCTTTCTTT; cdr3_aa: CASSLQGMNTEAFF; d_call: .; clone_size: .; v_call: TRBV7-2; j_call: TRBJ1-1
cdr3_nt: TGTGCCAGCAGTTGGGTCCAGTCCAGCTCCTACAATGAGCAGTTCTTC; cdr3_aa: CASSWVQSSSYNEQFF; d_call: .; clone_size: few; v_call: TRBV28; j_call: TRBJ2-1
cdr3_nt: TGCGCCAGCAGCCGCCGGACAGGGCAAGCTAGCACAGATACGCAGTATTTT; cdr3_aa: CASSRRTGQASTDTQYF; d_call: TRBD1; clone_size: .; v_call: TRBV4-1; j_call: TRBJ2-3
cdr3_nt: TGTGCCAGCAGTGCACAAGCTATGAACACTGAAGCTTTCTTT; cdr3_aa: CASSAQAMNTEAFF; d_call: .; clone_size: few; v_call: TRBV2; j_call: TRBJ1-1
cdr3_nt: TGTGCCAGCTCACCACCGAGTGCCGGGGGCTACACCTTC; cdr3_aa: CASSPPSAGGYTF; d_call: .; clone_size: few; v_call: TRBV18; j_call: TRBJ1-2
cdr3_nt: TGCGCCAGCAGGTTCCCCCAGGGCAATGAGCAGTTCTTC; cdr3_aa: CASRFPQGNEQFF; d_call: .; clone_size: few; v_call: TRBV10-2; j_call: TRBJ2-1
cdr3_nt: TGTGCCAGCGAGAGGACAGACTATGGCTACACCTTC; cdr3_aa: CASERTDYGYTF; d_call: .; clone_size: few; v_call: TRBV2; j_call: TRBJ1-2
cdr3_nt: TGCAGTGCCTACGACGGTGGGGGCTACACCTTC; cdr3_aa: CSAYDGGGYTF; d_call: .; clone_size: few; v_call: TRBV20-1; j_call: TRBJ1-2
cdr3_nt: TGTGCCAGCAGCTTATCGACTTCGCCCCAGCATTTT; cdr3_aa: CASSLSTSPQHF; d_call: .; clone_size: few; v_call: TRBV7-2; j_call: TRBJ1-5
cdr3_nt: TGTGCCTGGAGTGCCCAGCGGGCTTACAATGAGCAGTTCTTC; cdr3_aa: CAWSAQRAYNEQFF; d_call: .; clone_size: .; v_call: TRBV30; j_call: TRBJ2-1
cdr3_nt: TGTGCCAGCAGTTTATGGGGACTAGCTGGCAATGAGCAGTTCTTC; cdr3_aa: CASSLWGLAGNEQFF; d_call: TRBD2; clone_size: .; v_call: TRBV27; j_call: TRBJ2-1
cdr3_nt: TGTGCCAGCAGCTCAACCAACCCTAGCGCTGGGGCCAACGTCCTGACTTTC; cdr3_aa: CASSSTNPSAGANVLTF; d_call: .; clone_size: .; v_call: TRBV7-2; j_call: TRBJ2-6
cdr3_nt: TGTGCCAGCAGCGTTACAGGGGGCCAGAACACTGAAGCTTTCTTT; cdr3_aa: CASSVTGGQNTEAFF; d_call: TRBD1; clone_size: few; v_call: TRBV9; j_call: TRBJ1-1
cdr3_nt: TGTGCCAGCAGCTCGCCCCCGAAGGAGACCCAGTACTTC; cdr3_aa: CASSSPPKETQYF; d_call: .; clone_size: few; v_call: TRBV5-7; j_call: TRBJ2-5
cdr3_nt: TGTGCCAGCAGCCAAGATTTATTGTCGGACAGGGCGGTAGCTTTCTTT; cdr3_aa: CASSQDLLSDRAVAFF; d_call: TRBD1; clone_size: few; v_call: TRBV14; j_call: TRBJ1-1
cdr3_nt: TGTGCCAGCAGCTTAGGGTGGGGACAGGGGAACTATGGCTACACCTTC; cdr3_aa: CASSLGWGQGNYGYTF; d_call: TRBD1; clone_size: .; v_call: TRBV7-9; j_call: TRBJ1-2
cdr3_nt: TGTGCCATCAGTGCACCGATATACAATGAGCAGTTCTTC; cdr3_aa: CAISAPIYNEQFF; d_call: .; clone_size: few; v_call: TRBV10-3; j_call: TRBJ2-1
cdr3_nt: TGTGCCAGCAGCCCAGTCCGGACGGACACCGGGGAGCTGTTTTTT; cdr3_aa: CASSPVRTDTGELFF; d_call: .; clone_size: few; v_call: TRBV7-2; j_call: TRBJ2-2
cdr3_nt: TGTGCCAGCAGTTACTCGAGTGACGGCGTGAACACTGAAGCTTTCTTT; cdr3_aa: CASSYSSDGVNTEAFF; d_call: .; clone_size: .; v_call: TRBV6-5; j_call: TRBJ1-1
cdr3_nt: TGTGCCAGCAGCTTAGAGGCAGGGACCACCTACAATGAGCAGTTCTTC; cdr3_aa: CASSLEAGTTYNEQFF; d_call: .; clone_size: .; v_call: TRBV7-2; j_call: TRBJ2-1
cdr3_nt: TGCGCCAGCAGCCAAGTGGAGCGGGACGGACATTACGAGCAGTACTTC; cdr3_aa: CASSQVERDGHYEQYF; d_call: TRBD2; clone_size: few; v_call: TRBV4-3; j_call: TRBJ2-7
cdr3_nt: TGTGCCTGGAGCTCCACTGGACAGGAAGCTTTCTTT; cdr3_aa: CAWSSTGQEAFF; d_call: .; clone_size: many; v_call: TRBV30; j_call: TRBJ1-1
cdr3_nt: TGTGCCAGCTCCTCGCCCAGGACAGGGGGTGTCGAGCAGTACTTC; cdr3_aa: CASSSPRTGGVEQYF; d_call: TRBD1; clone_size: .; v_call: TRBV18; j_call: TRBJ2-7
cdr3_nt: TGTGCCAGCTCCCAGGGGCTTCAGGGCAATCAGCCCCAGCATTTT; cdr3_aa: CASSQGLQGNQPQHF; d_call: .; clone_size: few; v_call: TRBV18; j_call: TRBJ1-5
cdr3_nt: TGTGCCTGGAGTGTAAATTCTCAGCCCCAGCATTTT; cdr3_aa: CAWSVNSQPQHF; d_call: .; clone_size: many; v_call: TRBV30; j_call: TRBJ1-5
cdr3_nt: TGTGCCAGCAGCTCGGTAACCGGGAGACTCAATGAGCAGTTCTTC; cdr3_aa: CASSSVTGRLNEQFF; d_call: .; clone_size: few; v_call: TRBV7-2; j_call: TRBJ2-1
cdr3_nt: TGTGCCAGCAGCTCACAGGGAATGAACACTGAAGCTTTCTTT; cdr3_aa: CASSSQGMNTEAFF; d_call: .; clone_size: .; v_call: TRBV7-3; j_call: TRBJ1-1
cdr3_nt: TGTGCCAGCAGCCCGGTGGGCGGAGGCATATATTTT; cdr3_aa: CASSPVGGGIYF; d_call: .; clone_size: few; v_call: TRBV7-8; j_call: TRBJ1-3
cdr3_nt: TGTGCCAGCAGCTTAGCGAGACAGGGGCTTACAAACTATGGCTACACCTTC; cdr3_aa: CASSLARQGLTNYGYTF; d_call: TRBD1; clone_size: .; v_call: TRBV7-8; j_call: TRBJ1-2
cdr3_nt: TGTGCCAGCAGCTTGACAGGGGGAGGTACCTATAATTCACCCCTCCACTTT; cdr3_aa: CASSLTGGGTYNSPLHF; d_call: TRBD1; clone_size: .; v_call: TRBV7-6; j_call: TRBJ1-6
cdr3_nt: TGTGCCAGCAGCAACGACCTCAATGAGCAGTTCTTC; cdr3_aa: CASSNDLNEQFF; d_call: .; clone_size: few; v_call: TRBV6-5; j_call: TRBJ2-1
cdr3_nt: TGTGCCAGCAGCGTTGGCCCCCGGGCGGGCGGGTCCTACAATGAGCAGTTCTTC; cdr3_aa: CASSVGPRAGGSYNEQFF; d_call: .; clone_size: .; v_call: TRBV9; j_call: TRBJ2-1
cdr3_nt: TGTGCCAGCGGATTTCTACAGGGAGCGAATTCACCCCTCCACTTT; cdr3_aa: CASGFLQGANSPLHF; d_call: .; clone_size: few; v_call: TRBV28; j_call: TRBJ1-6
cdr3_nt: TGTGCCAGCTCACCGACGACTAGTAGGGAGCAGTACTTC; cdr3_aa: CASSPTTSREQYF; d_call: .; clone_size: .; v_call: TRBV18; j_call: TRBJ2-7
cdr3_nt: TGTGCCAGCTCAACCAGCGGGGGCCCAGATACGCAGTATTTT; cdr3_aa: CASSTSGGPDTQYF; d_call: TRBD2; clone_size: few; v_call: TRBV18; j_call: TRBJ2-3
cdr3_nt: TGTGCCAGCAGCCAAGATGTCCGGTCCCGCGGGATCCGTGAGCAGTTCTTC; cdr3_aa: CASSQDVRSRGIREQFF; d_call: .; clone_size: few; v_call: TRBV14; j_call: TRBJ2-1
cdr3_nt: TGTGCCAGCAGAAAAACGACAGGCCACCCCTATGGCTACACCTTC; cdr3_aa: CASRKTTGHPYGYTF; d_call: .; clone_size: few; v_call: TRBV9; j_call: TRBJ1-2
cdr3_nt: TGTGCCAGCTCTCACGACAGGGCGGACACTGAAGCTTTCTTT; cdr3_aa: CASSHDRADTEAFF; d_call: TRBD1; clone_size: few; v_call: TRBV18; j_call: TRBJ1-1
cdr3_nt: TGCAGCGTTGGGTCGCAGGGGTACGGCTACACCTTC; cdr3_aa: CSVGSQGYGYTF; d_call: .; clone_size: .; v_call: TRBV29-1; j_call: TRBJ1-2
cdr3_nt: TGTGCCAGCAGCTTAGAGGGCTTGGGGACCCAGTACTTC; cdr3_aa: CASSLEGLGTQYF; d_call: .; clone_size: .; v_call: TRBV7-8; j_call: TRBJ2-5
cdr3_nt: TGCAGCGTTGCTATTTCTAACTATGGCTACACCTTC; cdr3_aa: CSVAISNYGYTF; d_call: .; clone_size: .; v_call: TRBV29-1; j_call: TRBJ1-2